This TCR beta chain is drawn from a study of blood T cell repertoires in COVID-19. From germline, CDR1 is SGHTA and CDR2 FQGNSA. This CDR3 is 15 amino acids long. V shed 1 base, J shed 7 bases, and the junction held 7 bases outside the gene matches. Assay: immunoSEQ multiplex PCR; the TCRdb copy retains only in-frame clones and omits some. The sample shows over 95,000 clones, around 89% of them seen only once. This receptor was obtained from a human donor with acute or convalescent COVID-19. The donor label of this sample is uncertain. The chain recombines TRBV7-2 with TRBJ1-5, with 7 bases matching TRBD1. Sequencing input: peripheral blood. CDR3 protein: CASSLGGTGAQPQHF. The CDR3 nucleotides are TGTGCCAGCAGCTTAGGAGGTACAGGGGCACAGCCCCAGCATTTT.